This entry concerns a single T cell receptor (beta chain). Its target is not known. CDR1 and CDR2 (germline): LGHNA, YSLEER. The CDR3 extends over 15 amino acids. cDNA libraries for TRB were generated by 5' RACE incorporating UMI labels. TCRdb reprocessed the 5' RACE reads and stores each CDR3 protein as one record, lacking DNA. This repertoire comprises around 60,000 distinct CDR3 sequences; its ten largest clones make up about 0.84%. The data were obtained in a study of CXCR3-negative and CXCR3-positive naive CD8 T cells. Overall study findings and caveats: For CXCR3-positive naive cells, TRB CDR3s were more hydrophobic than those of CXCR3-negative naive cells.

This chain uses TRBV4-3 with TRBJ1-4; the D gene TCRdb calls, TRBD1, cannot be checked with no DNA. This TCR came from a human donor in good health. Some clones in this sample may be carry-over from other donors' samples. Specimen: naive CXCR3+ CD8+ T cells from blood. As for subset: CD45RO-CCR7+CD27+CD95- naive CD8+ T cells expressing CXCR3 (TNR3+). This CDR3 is CASSQEGAQREKLFF.